Reported below is one T cell receptor beta chain. No cognate antigen has been identified for it. No base qualities exist here, and no much larger clone lies one base off it. The source of the sample is a study of T cell changes during pregnancy in multiple sclerosis (dated by TCRdb to 2018 to 2020). Regarding the research as a whole: In women with multiple sclerosis, the researchers looked at how the T cell repertoire shifted as pregnancy progressed.

Receptor libraries were prepared by the immunoSEQ multiplex PCR assay. TCRdb limited this immuneACCESS table to in-frame rearrangements with V and J called. A share of clones is missing; checked studies link under half to unresolved V genes, and the rest is unexplained. This sample has about 97,000 clones in its table, and more than 85% of those were observed once. The ten biggest clones cover around 3.2% of the sample. The sequencing here drew on peripheral blood, taken in the second trimester of pregnancy. The clonotype was recovered from a female donor with multiple sclerosis, enrolled in a pregnancy study.

The sequence in DNA is TGTGCCTCAGCCCACCAACTAGCGGGACTTAAGCTCGATTACAATGAGCAGTTCTTC. Its product reads: CASAHQLAGLKLDYNEQFF. Rearrangement joined TRBV2 to TRBJ2-1; 10 junctional bases match TRBD2. From the cysteine through the phenylalanine, the CDR3 covers 19 amino acids. Only the CDR3 portion is preserved as DNA: 57 bases, with reading frame beginning at the first base. Germline trimming: 11 bases from V, 4 bases from J; junction bases outside gene matches: 23. The germline V gene sets CDR1 to SNHLY and CDR2 to FYNNEI.